This T cell receptor (beta chain) was identified during a study of CD8+CD57+ T cells in acquired aplastic anemia. Turning to the study itself: Where healthy donors were concerned, CD4+ cells averaged approximately 9.9 million reads. Study-wide results and caveats: Between patients and controls, about 31 CD8+ CDR3 sequences were found in common.

On this clonotype: Its antigen is still unknown. This may stem from a read error, because a much larger clone lies one nucleotide away.

Profiling that covered TCR beta VDJ and CDR3 relied on genomic DNA as its template. TCRdb passed the reads through MiXCR, listing each CDR3 protein once. The table shows about 210,000 distinct CDR3 sequences, with almost 35% occurring only once. The germline CDR1 and CDR2 sequences are SGHRS and YFSETQ. The CDR3 length is 15 residues. Trimming removed 4 bases at V and 4 bases at J, with 17 bases between. Sequencing input: sorted CD4+, CD8+, or CD8+CD57+ T cells (not recorded which) from PBMCs. The rearrangement joins TRBV5-1 to TRBJ1-2; TRBD1 is a possible D gene (6 bases). The TCR comes from a human donor in good health, serving as a control. The CDR3 DNA is TGCGCCAGCAGCAATAACAGGGACGCTCTCTATGGCTACACCTTC. This encodes CASSNNRDALYGYTF.